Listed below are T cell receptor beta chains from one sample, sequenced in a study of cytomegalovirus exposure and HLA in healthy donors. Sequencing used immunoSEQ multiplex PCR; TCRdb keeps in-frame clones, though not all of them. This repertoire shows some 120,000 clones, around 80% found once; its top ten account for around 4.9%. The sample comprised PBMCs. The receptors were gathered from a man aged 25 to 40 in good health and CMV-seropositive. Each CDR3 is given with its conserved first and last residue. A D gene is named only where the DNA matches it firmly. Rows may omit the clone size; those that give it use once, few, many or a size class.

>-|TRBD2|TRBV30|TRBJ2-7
TGTGCCTGGGGGACTAGCCGCTACGAGCAGTACTTC
CAWGTSRYEQYF
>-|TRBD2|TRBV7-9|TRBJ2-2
TGTTCCAGCAGCTCACCTAGCGGGGGGCAACAGAACACCGGGGAGCTGTTTTTT
CSSSSPSGGQQNTGELFF
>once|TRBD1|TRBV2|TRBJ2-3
TGTGCCAGCGGCCGGGACAGGGTAACAGATACGCAGTATTTT
CASGRDRVTDTQYF
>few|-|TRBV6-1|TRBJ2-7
TGTGCCACCACCTCAGGGGACGGACCCTACGAGCAGTACTTC
CATTSGDGPYEQYF
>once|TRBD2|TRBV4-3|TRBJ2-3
TGCGCCAGCAGCCAAGATTGGACTAGCGACCTCACAGATACGCAGTATTTT
CASSQDWTSDLTDTQYF
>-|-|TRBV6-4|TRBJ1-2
TGTGCCAGCAGCCAGTCTAGCTCTAACTATGGCTACACCTTC
CASSQSSSNYGYTF
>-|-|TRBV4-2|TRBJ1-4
TGTGCCAGCAGCCAAGATAACACGGGTGAAAAACTGTTTTTT
CASSQDNTGEKLFF
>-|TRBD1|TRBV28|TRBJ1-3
TGTGCCAGCAGTCTGACAGGGGAGGACACCATATATTTT
CASSLTGEDTIYF
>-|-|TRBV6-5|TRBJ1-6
TGTGCCAGCAGTTACCACAGGGCCTCCTATAATTCACCCCTCCACTTT
CASSYHRASYNSPLHF
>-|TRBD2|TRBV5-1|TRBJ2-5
TGCGCCAGCAGCCCAGGACTAGCGGGGGCGGCCCAAGAAGAGACCCAGTACTTC
CASSPGLAGAAQEETQYF
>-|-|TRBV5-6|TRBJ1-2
TGTGCCAGCAGCACGGGAGGGGACCGCTATGGCTACACCTTC
CASSTGGDRYGYTF
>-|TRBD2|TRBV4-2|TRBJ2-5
TGTGCCAGCAGCGAGTTAGCGGGGGCGATTAAGACCCAGTACTTC
CASSELAGAIKTQYF
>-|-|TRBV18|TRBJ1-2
TGTGCCAGCCAAGCGGGACGTTATGGCTACACCTTC
CASQAGRYGYTF
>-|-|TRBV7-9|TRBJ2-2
TGTGCCAGCAGCTTAGACGTGGGGGCGGGCACCGGGGAGCTGTTTTTT
CASSLDVGAGTGELFF
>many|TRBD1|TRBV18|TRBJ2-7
TGTGCCAGCTCACCGCAAGACAGGGGAACCCCTTACGAGCAGTACTTC
CASSPQDRGTPYEQYF
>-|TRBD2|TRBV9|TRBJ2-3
TGTGCCAGCAGCGTAGACCCAGCGGGGCGTACGCAGTATTTT
CASSVDPAGRTQYF
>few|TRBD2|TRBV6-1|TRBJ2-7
TGTGCCAGCAGGACTAGCGGGGGCTACGAGCAGTACTTC
CASRTSGGYEQYF
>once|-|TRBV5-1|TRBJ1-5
TGCGCCAGCAGCGAGGACAGCTTCAATCAGCCCCAGCATTTT
CASSEDSFNQPQHF
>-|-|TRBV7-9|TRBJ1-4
TGTGCCAGCAGCTCCCCGGGAGGAACTAATGAAAAACTGTTTTTT
CASSSPGGTNEKLFF
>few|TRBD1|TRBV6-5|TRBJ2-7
TGTGCCAGCAGTTACTCGTCCGGGACAGGGGGCTACGAGCAGTACTTC
CASSYSSGTGGYEQYF
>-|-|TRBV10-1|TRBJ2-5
TGCGCCAGCAGTGTCCACTCCTGGGACATCGAAGAGACCCAGTACTTC
CASSVHSWDIEETQYF
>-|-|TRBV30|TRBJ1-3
TGTGCCCGAGGATCTGGAAACACCATATATTTT
CARGSGNTIYF
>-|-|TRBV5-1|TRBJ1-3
TGCGCCAGCAGCTTGGTGGCGCCGGGCGAGGGCTCAGGAAACACCATATATTTT
CASSLVAPGEGSGNTIYF
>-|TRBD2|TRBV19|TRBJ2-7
TGTGCCAGTAGTATTGGACTAGCGGGGACCTACGAGCAGTACTTC
CASSIGLAGTYEQYF
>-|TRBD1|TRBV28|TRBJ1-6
TGTGCCAGCACCCGACAGGGGGCAGGGTGGGGGAATTCACCCCTCCACTTT
CASTRQGAGWGNSPLHF
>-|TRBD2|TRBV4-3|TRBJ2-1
TGCGCCAGCAGCTCGACTAGCGGGGGGGTGCGGTTCTTC
CASSSTSGGVRFF
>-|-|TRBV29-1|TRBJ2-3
TGCAGCGTTGGGGTTCAGGGCACAGATACGCAGTATTTT
CSVGVQGTDTQYF
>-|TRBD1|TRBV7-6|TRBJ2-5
TGTGCCAGCAGCTTAGCGCAGGGGACAGGGGGCGCTTCAGAGACCCAGTACTTC
CASSLAQGTGGASETQYF
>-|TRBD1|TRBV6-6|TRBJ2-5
TGTGCCAGCAGTTACTCCCCGGGACAGGGTCAAGAGACCCAGTACTTC
CASSYSPGQGQETQYF
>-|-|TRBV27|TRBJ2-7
TGTGCCAGCAGTTTAGGAGCATCAACCTACGAGCAGTACTTC
CASSLGASTYEQYF
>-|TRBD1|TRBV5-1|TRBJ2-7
TGCGCCAGCAGCACCACAGGGGGCTCCTACGAGCAGTACTTC
CASSTTGGSYEQYF
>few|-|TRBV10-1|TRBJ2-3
TGCGCCAGCAGCCCCGCTGGGCGGGGAATTAGTACGCAGTATTTT
CASSPAGRGISTQYF
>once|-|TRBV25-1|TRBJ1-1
TGTGCCAGCAGTGAAGTGGCGGTCGCTGAAGCTTTCTTT
CASSEVAVAEAFF
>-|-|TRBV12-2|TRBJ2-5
TGTGCAAGTCGCTTCCTCCCGAGCGGGAGGGATAAGACCCAGTACTTC
CASRFLPSGRDKTQYF
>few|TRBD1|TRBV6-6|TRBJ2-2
TGTGCCAGCAGGCGGGACAGGGGGTCCGGGGAGCTGTTTTTT
CASRRDRGSGELFF
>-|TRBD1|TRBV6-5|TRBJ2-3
TGTGCCAGCAGGGCAGGGGGAACAGATACGCAGTATTTT
CASRAGGTDTQYF
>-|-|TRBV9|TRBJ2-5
TGTGCCAGCAGCCCGGGACAATATGGGGAGACCCAGTACTTC
CASSPGQYGETQYF
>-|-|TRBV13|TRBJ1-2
TGTGCCAGCAGCTTAATTTCGGGGGTTTACACCTTC
CASSLISGVYTF
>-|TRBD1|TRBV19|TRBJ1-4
TGTGCCAGTAGCAATAACGACAGGGGACGGATTAGGAAGGAAAAACTGTTTTTT
CASSNNDRGRIRKEKLFF
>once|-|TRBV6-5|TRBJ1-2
TGTGCCAGCAGTTACATCCTCTATGGCTACACCTTC
CASSYILYGYTF
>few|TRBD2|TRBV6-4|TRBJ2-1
TGTGCCAGCAGTGGGACTAGCGGGGGGAATGAGCAGTTCTTC
CASSGTSGGNEQFF
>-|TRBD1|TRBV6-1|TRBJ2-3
TGTGCCAGCAGTGTTCAGGGGGTAAGAGATACGCAGTATTTT
CASSVQGVRDTQYF
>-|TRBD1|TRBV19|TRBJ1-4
TGTGCCAGTAGTATAGGAACCAGGGGGCATGAAAAACTGTTTTTT
CASSIGTRGHEKLFF
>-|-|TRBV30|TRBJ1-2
TGTGCCTGGAGTGTAACAGGAGGGGATGGCTACACCTTC
CAWSVTGGDGYTF
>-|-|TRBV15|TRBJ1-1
TGTGCCACCAGCAGAGGAGAAGGTGGGGACTACACTGAAGCTTTCTTT
CATSRGEGGDYTEAFF
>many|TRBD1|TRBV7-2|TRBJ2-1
TGTGCCAGCAGTCTAGACGACAGGGGACTCAATGAGCAGTTCTTC
CASSLDDRGLNEQFF
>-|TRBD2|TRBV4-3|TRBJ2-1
TGCGCCAGCAGCCAAGAGTCCAGCGGGGGGTACAATGAGCAGTTCTTC
CASSQESSGGYNEQFF
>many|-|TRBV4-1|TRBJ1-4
TGCGCCAGCAGCCAAGTCGGGCTGGGGGGTGAAAAACTGTTTTTT
CASSQVGLGGEKLFF
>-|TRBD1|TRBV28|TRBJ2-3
TGTGCCAGCTCCGCCCGCGGGACAGGGGAGGCAGATACGCAGTATTTT
CASSARGTGEADTQYF
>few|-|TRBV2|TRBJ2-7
TGTGCCAGCAGGGGAAGGGGGGGTCCTTCCTACGAGCAGTACTTC
CASRGRGGPSYEQYF
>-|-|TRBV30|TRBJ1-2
TGTGCCTGTGGAGGGACGGGCTATGGCTACACCTTC
CACGGTGYGYTF
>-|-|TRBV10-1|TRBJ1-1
TGCGCCAGCAGTGGAGGGTGGAACACTGAAGCTTTCTTT
CASSGGWNTEAFF
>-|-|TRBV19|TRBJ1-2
TGTGCCAGTACCCTCACCTACATGGGCCCACCCCACTATGGCTACACCTTC
CASTLTYMGPPHYGYTF
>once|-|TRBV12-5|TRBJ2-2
TGTGCTAGTGTTCCACTGGGGGGGGCGCTGGACACCGGGGAGCTGTTTTTT
CASVPLGGALDTGELFF